The rows below give T cell receptor beta chains drawn from one sample of a study of cytotoxic CD8 clonotypes in ibrutinib-treated CLL. The method was immunoSEQ multiplex PCR; TCRdb's version includes in-frame clones alone and lacks a portion of them. The table records approximately 150,000 clones, 84% of them present only once. The starting material was PBMCs, obtained after 24 months of ibrutinib treatment. These TCRs come from a human donor with chronic lymphocytic leukemia. The CDR3 runs from the conserved cysteine through the conserved F or W. The D gene is left open where the match is weak. Clone size is not always given. Where it is, it says once, few, many or a class for expanded clones.

j_call d_call clone_size v_call cdr3_aa cdr3_nt
TRBJ2-5 TRBD1 NA TRBV7-9 CASSFSTGGETQYF TGTGCCAGCAGCTTCTCGACAGGGGGGGAGACCCAGTACTTC
TRBJ2-7 NA NA TRBV11-2 CASSLDRIASYEQYF TGTGCCAGCAGCTTAGACAGGATAGCCTCCTACGAGCAGTACTTC
TRBJ1-4 NA NA TRBV7-2 CASSPQFATNEKLFF TGTGCCAGCAGCCCCCAGTTTGCAACTAATGAAAAACTGTTTTTT
TRBJ1-4 TRBD1 NA TRBV2 CASSEAWGTGVWDEKLFF TGTGCCAGCAGTGAAGCGTGGGGGACAGGGGTGTGGGATGAAAAACTGTTTTTT
TRBJ2-3 NA once TRBV6-5 CATATEVFRGQYF TGTGCCACTGCAACAGAGGTTTTTAGGGGGCAGTATTTT
TRBJ2-5 TRBD1 NA TRBV7-2 CASSGDSRLQETQYF TGTGCCAGCAGCGGGGACAGTCGTCTACAAGAGACCCAGTACTTC
TRBJ1-6 TRBD1 NA TRBV2 CASRVGQGHSYNSPLHF TGTGCCAGCAGGGTGGGACAGGGGCACTCCTATAATTCACCCCTCCACTTT
TRBJ1-1 NA NA TRBV11-2 CASSSPPRPLNTEAFF TGTGCCAGCAGCTCTCCACCACGCCCCTTGAACACTGAAGCTTTCTTT
TRBJ1-2 TRBD1 NA TRBV9 CASSGGTGPKYGYTF TGTGCCAGCAGCGGTGGGACAGGGCCCAAATATGGCTACACCTTC
TRBJ1-1 NA NA TRBV7-2 CASSPRPGRNGGTEAFF TGTGCCAGCAGCCCTAGACCGGGACGGAATGGGGGCACTGAAGCTTTCTTT
TRBJ2-7 NA NA TRBV5-4 CASSLAGSNVQYF TGTGCCAGCAGCTTGGCCGGGAGTAACGTGCAGTACTTC
TRBJ1-5 TRBD1 NA TRBV27 CASSEDRVRPQHF TGTGCCAGCAGCGAGGACAGGGTTCGGCCCCAGCATTTT
TRBJ1-2 TRBD1 NA TRBV19 CASSTGDRQGLGYTF TGTGCCAGTAGCACCGGGGACAGGCAGGGTCTTGGCTACACCTTC
TRBJ1-1 TRBD1 NA TRBV10-2 CASSDHGDSSRTEAFF TGCGCCAGCAGCGACCATGGGGACAGCTCAAGGACTGAAGCTTTCTTT
TRBJ2-1 TRBD2 NA TRBV4-1 CASSQARAGGYNEQFF TGCGCCAGCAGCCAAGCTAGGGCGGGAGGATACAATGAGCAGTTCTTC
TRBJ1-1 TRBD1 NA TRBV6-5 CASSRTGQNTEAFF TGTGCCAGCAGTAGGACAGGGCAGAACACTGAAGCTTTCTTT
TRBJ2-1 NA NA TRBV5-1 CASSLGTSYNEQFF TGCGCCAGCAGCTTAGGGACTTCCTACAATGAGCAGTTCTTC
TRBJ2-3 NA NA TRBV30 CAWSGGTADTQYF TGTGCCTGGAGTGGCGGGACCGCAGATACGCAGTATTTT
TRBJ1-3 NA few TRBV2 CASRTGVFSGNTIYF TGTGCCAGCAGGACAGGCGTATTCTCTGGAAACACCATATATTTT
TRBJ2-3 TRBD1 NA TRBV5-4 CASSLTGGITDTQYF TGTGCCAGCAGCTTGACAGGGGGCATCACAGATACGCAGTATTTT
TRBJ1-1 NA NA TRBV6-5 CASRDQGRYTEAFF TGTGCCAGCAGGGACCAGGGGCGGTACACTGAAGCTTTCTTT
TRBJ1-2 NA NA TRBV5-8 CASSQDLGIGSYGYTF TGTGCCAGCAGCCAAGATCTAGGGATTGGGAGCTATGGCTACACCTTC
TRBJ1-4 NA few TRBV5-1 CASSPELGDEKLFF TGCGCCAGCAGCCCTGAACTGGGGGATGAAAAACTGTTTTTT
TRBJ1-5 NA NA TRBV2 CASRPDRVAQHF TGTGCCAGCAGGCCCGATAGGGTTGCCCAGCATTTT
TRBJ2-3 TRBD2 NA TRBV7-9 CASTKGLAARTDTQYF TGTGCCAGCACCAAAGGGCTAGCGGCGCGCACAGATACGCAGTATTTT
TRBJ1-1 TRBD1 NA TRBV30 CACGLGTGKEAFF TGTGCCTGCGGACTCGGGACAGGGAAGGAGGCTTTCTTT
TRBJ2-1 TRBD1 NA TRBV25-1 CASTPGQAYNEQFF TGTGCCAGCACCCCCGGACAGGCCTACAATGAGCAGTTCTTC
TRBJ2-5 NA NA TRBV5-1 CASSLQGEETQYF TGCGCCAGCAGCTTGCAGGGAGAAGAGACCCAGTACTTC
TRBJ2-7 NA NA TRBV9 CASSANQRGQYF TGTGCCAGCAGCGCCAATCAACGGGGGCAGTACTTC
TRBJ2-3 NA many TRBV19 CASSIASRTDTQYF TGTGCCAGTAGTATAGCAAGTCGCACAGATACGCAGTATTTT
TRBJ1-2 NA NA TRBV7-9 CASSSRGHGYTF TGTGCCAGCAGCTCAAGAGGTCATGGCTACACCTTC
TRBJ2-2 NA NA TRBV6-6 CASSYWAGTGELFF TGTGCCAGCAGTTACTGGGCGGGAACCGGGGAGCTGTTTTTT
TRBJ2-7 TRBD1 once TRBV7-9 CASSPGQTYEQYF TGTGCCAGCAGCCCGGGACAGACCTACGAGCAGTACTTC
TRBJ2-5 TRBD2 NA TRBV4-2 CASSKPGLAGGETQYF TGTGCCAGCAGCAAACCGGGACTAGCGGGAGGAGAGACCCAGTACTTC
TRBJ2-5 NA NA TRBV2 CASNTPGTQETQYF TGTGCCAGCAATACCCCCGGGACGCAAGAGACCCAGTACTTC
TRBJ2-6 NA NA TRBV28 CASGRQTTSGANVLTF TGTGCCAGCGGTAGACAGACAACATCTGGGGCCAACGTCCTGACTTTC
TRBJ2-5 NA NA TRBV27 CASSPRGGGPQETQYF TGTGCCAGCAGTCCCCGGGGAGGGGGCCCCCAAGAGACCCAGTACTTC
TRBJ1-1 NA NA TRBV5-4 CASSPQGRTEAFF TGTGCCAGCAGCCCACAGGGTCGAACTGAAGCTTTCTTT
TRBJ2-7 NA NA TRBV6-1 CASSEPRGNEQYF TGTGCCAGCAGTGAACCAAGGGGGAACGAGCAGTACTTC
TRBJ2-3 NA NA TRBV7-2 CASSLSAGPTDTQYF TGTGCCAGCAGCTTATCCGCGGGACCCACAGATACGCAGTATTTT
TRBJ1-1 NA NA TRBV18 CASSPSYRENTEAFF TGTGCCAGCTCACCGTCCTACAGGGAGAACACTGAAGCTTTCTTT
TRBJ2-7 TRBD2 NA TRBV6-5 CASSYKTSGGITEQYF TGTGCCAGCAGTTATAAGACTAGCGGGGGGATTACGGAGCAGTACTTC
TRBJ1-2 NA NA TRBV5-8 CASSLERINYGYTF TGTGCCAGCAGCTTGGAGCGGATCAACTATGGCTACACCTTC
TRBJ1-2 NA NA TRBV5-1 CASSPGHTGYGYTF TGCGCCAGCAGCCCAGGACACACAGGCTATGGCTACACCTTC
TRBJ1-1 TRBD1 NA TRBV28 CASTPPDRVGWAFF TGTGCCAGCACCCCCCCTGACAGGGTCGGTTGGGCTTTCTTT
TRBJ2-1 NA NA TRBV18 CASSPQGFYNEQFF TGTGCCAGCTCACCACAGGGGTTCTACAATGAGCAGTTCTTC
TRBJ1-4 NA NA TRBV7-2 CASSRGGVTNEKLFF TGTGCCAGCAGCCGTGGGGGGGTTACTAATGAAAAACTGTTTTTT
TRBJ2-5 NA NA TRBV6-1 CASSEAPQQETQYF TGTGCCAGCAGTGAAGCCCCTCAGCAAGAGACCCAGTACTTC
TRBJ1-1 NA NA TRBV30 CAWCEGIDTEAFF TGTGCCTGGTGTGAAGGCATAGACACTGAAGCTTTCTTT